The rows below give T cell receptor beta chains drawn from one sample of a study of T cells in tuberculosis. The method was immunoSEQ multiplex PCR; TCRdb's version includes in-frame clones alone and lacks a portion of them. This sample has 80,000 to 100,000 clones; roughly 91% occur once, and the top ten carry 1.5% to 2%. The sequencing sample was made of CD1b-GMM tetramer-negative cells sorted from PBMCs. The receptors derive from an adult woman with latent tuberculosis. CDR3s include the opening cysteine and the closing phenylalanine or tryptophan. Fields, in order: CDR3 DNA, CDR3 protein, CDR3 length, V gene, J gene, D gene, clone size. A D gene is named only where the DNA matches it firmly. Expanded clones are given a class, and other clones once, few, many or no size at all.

CDR3 DNA: TGTGCCACCAGCTCTTGGGACAGGGAGGATGAAAAACTGTTTTTT
CDR3 protein: CATSSWDREDEKLFF
CDR3 length: 15
V gene: TRBV15
J gene: TRBJ1-4
D gene: TRBD1
clone size: .

CDR3 DNA: TGCGCCAGCAGCCCTGGACTAGCTACGATCGGGGAGCTGTTTTTT
CDR3 protein: CASSPGLATIGELFF
CDR3 length: 15
V gene: TRBV5-1
J gene: TRBJ2-2
D gene: TRBD2
clone size: .

CDR3 DNA: TGTGCCAGCAGCTACCGGGGGGGCACTGCAGATACGCAGTATTTT
CDR3 protein: CASSYRGGTADTQYF
CDR3 length: 15
V gene: TRBV14
J gene: TRBJ2-3
D gene: TRBD2
clone size: few

CDR3 DNA: TGTGCCAGTTTCCGGGACAGGGCTCTCCAAGAGACCCAGTACTTC
CDR3 protein: CASFRDRALQETQYF
CDR3 length: 15
V gene: TRBV2
J gene: TRBJ2-5
D gene: TRBD1
clone size: .

CDR3 DNA: TGTGCCACCAGCAAGCGCCACAGGGGCGAATATAGCAATCAGCCCCAGCATTTT
CDR3 protein: CATSKRHRGEYSNQPQHF
CDR3 length: 18
V gene: TRBV15
J gene: TRBJ1-5
D gene: TRBD1
clone size: few

CDR3 DNA: TGTGCCAGCAGCTTAGGGGGACTCGCTAACTATGGCTACACCTTC
CDR3 protein: CASSLGGLANYGYTF
CDR3 length: 15
V gene: TRBV7-2
J gene: TRBJ1-2
D gene: .
clone size: few

CDR3 DNA: TGTGCCAGCAGCTTGAACAGTGCTCCGAACACTGAAGCTTTCTTT
CDR3 protein: CASSLNSAPNTEAFF
CDR3 length: 15
V gene: TRBV5-5
J gene: TRBJ1-1
D gene: .
clone size: .

CDR3 DNA: TGTGCCAGCAGCTTCACGGTTGATCAGCCCCAGCATTTT
CDR3 protein: CASSFTVDQPQHF
CDR3 length: 13
V gene: TRBV5-6
J gene: TRBJ1-5
D gene: .
clone size: .

CDR3 DNA: TGTGCCATCAGTGCGGGGGTTTCCACAGATACGCAGTATTTT
CDR3 protein: CAISAGVSTDTQYF
CDR3 length: 14
V gene: TRBV10-3
J gene: TRBJ2-3
D gene: .
clone size: .

CDR3 DNA: TGTGCCAGCAGCTTAGTTCCCTACAGGGTTGGAGAGACCCAGTACTTC
CDR3 protein: CASSLVPYRVGETQYF
CDR3 length: 16
V gene: TRBV7-2
J gene: TRBJ2-5
D gene: .
clone size: .

CDR3 DNA: TGTGCCAGCAGCAGGACGGGAAGGGCGGGGGCATGGGAGACCCAGTACTTC
CDR3 protein: CASSRTGRAGAWETQYF
CDR3 length: 17
V gene: TRBV4-2
J gene: TRBJ2-5
D gene: .
clone size: .

CDR3 DNA: TGTGCCAGCAGCCAATCAACTCGAAAACTGTTTTTT
CDR3 protein: CASSQSTRKLFF
CDR3 length: 12
V gene: TRBV16
J gene: TRBJ1-4
D gene: .
clone size: few

CDR3 DNA: TGCGCCAGCAGCCGAGGTGGGTTCAGGGGAGGGTCCTACGAGCAGTACTTC
CDR3 protein: CASSRGGFRGGSYEQYF
CDR3 length: 17
V gene: TRBV5-1
J gene: TRBJ2-7
D gene: .
clone size: once

CDR3 DNA: TGCGCCAGCAGGGCCGGGACAGGGAACACCGGGGAGCTGTTTTTT
CDR3 protein: CASRAGTGNTGELFF
CDR3 length: 15
V gene: TRBV5-1
J gene: TRBJ2-2
D gene: TRBD1
clone size: once

CDR3 DNA: TGTGCCAGCAGTGACTCGAGGGACAGGGTCTCCTACGAGCAGTACTTC
CDR3 protein: CASSDSRDRVSYEQYF
CDR3 length: 16
V gene: TRBV6-4
J gene: TRBJ2-7
D gene: TRBD1
clone size: .

CDR3 DNA: TGCGCCAGCAGGACTAGCGGGGGCACAGATACGCAGTATTTT
CDR3 protein: CASRTSGGTDTQYF
CDR3 length: 14
V gene: TRBV5-1
J gene: TRBJ2-3
D gene: TRBD2
clone size: .

CDR3 DNA: TGTGCCATCAGCAAAAACGTCCAGGTTCCCAGTCACACCATATATTTT
CDR3 protein: CAISKNVQVPSHTIYF
CDR3 length: 16
V gene: TRBV10-3
J gene: TRBJ1-3
D gene: .
clone size: .

CDR3 DNA: TGTGCCAGCAGCCCAGGGGTTCTCGGCTCCAATGAGCAGTTCTTC
CDR3 protein: CASSPGVLGSNEQFF
CDR3 length: 15
V gene: TRBV5-5
J gene: TRBJ2-1
D gene: .
clone size: once

CDR3 DNA: TGCGCCAGCAGCCAACCCAAGGACGGGAGGGGACAAGAGACCCAGTACTTC
CDR3 protein: CASSQPKDGRGQETQYF
CDR3 length: 17
V gene: TRBV5-1
J gene: TRBJ2-5
D gene: TRBD2
clone size: .

CDR3 DNA: TGTGCCAGCAGCCAAGCTTCAGGACTAGTGGCCGGGGAGCTGTTTTTT
CDR3 protein: CASSQASGLVAGELFF
CDR3 length: 16
V gene: TRBV4-2
J gene: TRBJ2-2
D gene: TRBD2
clone size: .

CDR3 DNA: TGTGCCAGTACCGATCCGGGACTAAAATCCTACAATGAGCAGTTCTTC
CDR3 protein: CASTDPGLKSYNEQFF
CDR3 length: 16
V gene: TRBV11-2
J gene: TRBJ2-1
D gene: TRBD2
clone size: .

CDR3 DNA: TGTGCCAGTAGTATACGACAGGCCCAGCCCCAGCATTTT
CDR3 protein: CASSIRQAQPQHF
CDR3 length: 13
V gene: TRBV19
J gene: TRBJ1-5
D gene: .
clone size: .

CDR3 DNA: TGTGCCAGCAGCCAAGTGAAATCGGGGGACACTGAAGCTTTCTTT
CDR3 protein: CASSQVKSGDTEAFF
CDR3 length: 15
V gene: TRBV4-2
J gene: TRBJ1-1
D gene: .
clone size: .

CDR3 DNA: TGTGCCAGCAGCTCTGTCAAACAGGGGACAAACGAAAAACTGTTTTTT
CDR3 protein: CASSSVKQGTNEKLFF
CDR3 length: 16
V gene: TRBV7-9
J gene: TRBJ1-4
D gene: TRBD1
clone size: .

CDR3 DNA: TGTGCCAGCAGCCCACGGGGGGCGCGGGGCTACACCTTC
CDR3 protein: CASSPRGARGYTF
CDR3 length: 13
V gene: TRBV7-9
J gene: TRBJ1-2
D gene: .
clone size: .

CDR3 DNA: TGTGCCAGCAGCTTAGGGGCGCGAAATACGCAGTATTTT
CDR3 protein: CASSLGARNTQYF
CDR3 length: 13
V gene: TRBV11-2
J gene: TRBJ2-3
D gene: .
clone size: once

CDR3 DNA: TGCAGCGCTCCACAGGGACCGGATGGCTACACCTTC
CDR3 protein: CSAPQGPDGYTF
CDR3 length: 12
V gene: TRBV29-1
J gene: TRBJ1-2
D gene: .
clone size: .

CDR3 DNA: TGTGCCAGCCAGGGACAGGGCGAAGGGCCCCAGCATTTT
CDR3 protein: CASQGQGEGPQHF
CDR3 length: 13
V gene: TRBV19
J gene: TRBJ1-5
D gene: TRBD1
clone size: .

CDR3 DNA: TGTGCCAGCAGCCTAAGTGCAACTAATGAAAAACTGTTTTTT
CDR3 protein: CASSLSATNEKLFF
CDR3 length: 14
V gene: TRBV6-5
J gene: TRBJ1-4
D gene: .
clone size: .

CDR3 DNA: TGCGCCAGCAGCTTCCTCGGGACAGGGGTAATGGAGACCCAGTACTTC
CDR3 protein: CASSFLGTGVMETQYF
CDR3 length: 16
V gene: TRBV5-1
J gene: TRBJ2-5
D gene: TRBD1
clone size: .

CDR3 DNA: TGTGCCTGGAGCCGGGACACTTTGAACACTGAAGCTTTCTTT
CDR3 protein: CAWSRDTLNTEAFF
CDR3 length: 14
V gene: TRBV30
J gene: TRBJ1-1
D gene: .
clone size: .

CDR3 DNA: TGTGCCAGCAGCCCCAACCGGGACTACACAGATACGCAGTATTTT
CDR3 protein: CASSPNRDYTDTQYF
CDR3 length: 15
V gene: TRBV7-8
J gene: TRBJ2-3
D gene: TRBD2
clone size: .

CDR3 DNA: TGTGCCAGCAGCCCCCGGCCCTTATACGGGGAGAGCGATCAGCCCCAGCATTTT
CDR3 protein: CASSPRPLYGESDQPQHF
CDR3 length: 18
V gene: TRBV7-3
J gene: TRBJ1-5
D gene: .
clone size: .

CDR3 DNA: TGTGCCACTACGGGACTCACGGAGCAGTTCTTC
CDR3 protein: CATTGLTEQFF
CDR3 length: 11
V gene: TRBV19
J gene: TRBJ2-1
D gene: .
clone size: .

CDR3 DNA: TGTGCCGGCGGGAGCTCTGGGGCCAACGTCCTGACTTTC
CDR3 protein: CAGGSSGANVLTF
CDR3 length: 13
V gene: TRBV30
J gene: TRBJ2-6
D gene: TRBD2
clone size: .

CDR3 DNA: TGTGCCAGCAGCACGTGGGAGGGTGTAGCCAAAAACATTCAGTACTTC
CDR3 protein: CASSTWEGVAKNIQYF
CDR3 length: 16
V gene: TRBV5-4
J gene: TRBJ2-4
D gene: TRBD2
clone size: .

CDR3 DNA: TGTGCCAGCAGCGTAGGCGGGGGATCCTACAATGAGCAGTTCTTC
CDR3 protein: CASSVGGGSYNEQFF
CDR3 length: 15
V gene: TRBV9
J gene: TRBJ2-1
D gene: TRBD2
clone size: .

CDR3 DNA: TGTGCCAGCTCATCTACAGGGTCGGGAACCGGGGAGCTGTTTTTT
CDR3 protein: CASSSTGSGTGELFF
CDR3 length: 15
V gene: TRBV18
J gene: TRBJ2-2
D gene: .
clone size: .

CDR3 DNA: TGTGCCAGCAGTTCCTGGACTTCATTCAAGTATGGCTACACCTTC
CDR3 protein: CASSSWTSFKYGYTF
CDR3 length: 15
V gene: TRBV6-6
J gene: TRBJ1-2
D gene: .
clone size: .

CDR3 DNA: TGTGCCAGCATAGCCAGCCAAATCTCTAACTATGGCTACACCTTC
CDR3 protein: CASIASQISNYGYTF
CDR3 length: 15
V gene: TRBV2
J gene: TRBJ1-2
D gene: .
clone size: .

CDR3 DNA: TGTGCCAGCAGGGGTGGAGTTTCCACTGAAGCTTTCTTT
CDR3 protein: CASRGGVSTEAFF
CDR3 length: 13
V gene: TRBV6-5
J gene: TRBJ1-1
D gene: .
clone size: .